These 29 T cell receptor beta chains were all obtained from the same sample, sequenced in a study of OX40 agonist ivuxolimab in advanced cancers. Libraries were prepared by immunoSEQ multiplex PCR; TCRdb keeps only in-frame clonotypes and omits some of them. The table includes fewer than 95,000 clones, around 80% detected once. This specimen was CD4+ or CD8+ T cells sorted from blood, taken in a trial of the OX40 agonist ivuxolimab. The receptors were sampled from an adult with an advanced solid tumor such as melanoma, head and neck, liver or kidney cancer.

CDR3 bases: TGTGCCAGCTGCGTAGCGGGGGGGGTCTACAATGAGCAGTTCTTC. It is translated as CASCVAGGVYNEQFF. The J gene is TRBJ2-1, the V gene TRBV28; 11 bases are a match to TRBD2. Germline V gene lookup returns CDR1 MDHEN and CDR2 SYDVKM. This CDR3 is 15 amino acids long. V lost 8 bases and J lost 3; bases outside the gene matches: 6.

This clone was counted between two and nine times. The genes are TRBV4-1 and TRBJ1-1; maybe TRBD1 (6 bases). Trimming left V 3 bases short and J 3 bases short, with 8 bases between. In germline, CDR1 is MGHRA, CDR2 YSYEKL. The CDR3 spans 13 residues. In DNA form, the CDR3 reads TGCGCCAGCAGCCAGACAGGCGACACTGAAGCTTTCTTT. It translates to CASSQTGDTEAFF.

The chain carries TRBV25-1 and TRBJ1-4; D unclear. V lost 3 bases and J lost 3, with 17 bases in between. CDR3 length: 17 amino acids. In germline, CDR1 is MGHDK, CDR2 SYGVNS. CDR3 region: CASSDPRAWGANEKLFF. CDR3 nucleotides: TGTGCCAGCAGTGACCCTCGGGCCTGGGGAGCTAATGAAAAACTGTTTTTT.

This clone has a single count. The chain links TRBV9 to TRBJ2-1; tentative D call: TRBD1 (5 bases). The CDR3 has 14 residues. Trimming pared 3 bases from V and 0 bases from J, leaving 7 bases between. In germline, CDR1 is SGDLS, CDR2 YYNGEE. The DNA of the CDR3 is TGTGCCAGCAGCGGGGGCAGCTCCTACAATGAGCAGTTCTTC. Residues: CASSGGSSYNEQFF.

The CDR3 DNA follows: TGTGCCAGCCAGGGACTACGAGATACGCAGTATTTT. Protein sequence: CASQGLRDTQYF. The chain couples TRBV7-2 to TRBJ2-3; 7 positions agree with TRBD2. The J segment lost 5 bases and the V segment lost 8 bases, leaving 4 bases of the junction unmatched. CDR3 length: 12 residues. The germline gives CDR1 SGHTA, CDR2 FQGNSA.

The rearrangement links TRBV2 to TRBJ2-7; TRBD2 matches 9 bases. From germline, CDR1 is SNHLY and CDR2 FYNNEI. J was trimmed by 4 bases and V by 5 bases; bases with no gene match: 12. The CDR3 is 16 amino acids. The CDR3 DNA reads TGTGCCAGCAGTTGGGGTAGTAGCGGGAGTTGGTACGAGCAGTACTTC. Encoded protein: CASSWGSSGSWYEQYF.

This rearrangement joins TRBV7-3 to TRBJ2-1; 10 bases fit TRBD1. Germline lookup yields CDR1 SGHTA and CDR2 FQGTGA. J was trimmed by 0 bases and V by 5 bases; bases with no gene match: 16. The CDR3 contains 20 residues. In DNA, the CDR3 is TGTGCCAGCAGCCCACTCCCCGGGACAGGGGCCTTAGTCTCCTACAATGAGCAGTTCTTC. Its translation: CASSPLPGTGALVSYNEQFF.

Only one count was recorded for this clone. The CDR3 loop is CASSMEGTARGNEQFF. CDR3 DNA sequence: TGTGCCAGTAGTATGGAGGGGACAGCCCGGGGGAATGAGCAGTTCTTC. The chain uses TRBV19 and TRBJ2-1; tentative D call: TRBD1 (7 bases). The germline gives CDR1 LNHDA, CDR2 SQIVND (reference sequence). This CDR3 is built from 16 residues. Trimming stripped 3 bases from V and 7 bases from J, with 19 bases between.

This chain uses TRBV27 with TRBJ2-7; D is perhaps TRBD2 (5 bases). Germline values: CDR1 MNHEY, CDR2 SMNVEV (reference sequence). This CDR3 region has 16 residues. V lost 6 bases and J lost 2, with 20 bases in between. This CDR3 is CASSFQPILVPYEQYF. The CDR3 nucleotides read TGTGCCAGCAGCTTCCAGCCGATACTAGTTCCCTACGAGCAGTACTTC.

Points on this clone: In the same sample, other DNA sequences code for this CDR3. The J gene is TRBJ1-5, the V gene TRBV4-1; possible D gene TRBD1, 6 bases. The CDR3 loop spans 14 amino acids. From germline, CDR1 is MGHRA and CDR2 YSYEKL. The V and J ends lost 1 base and 2 bases respectively, with 6 bases between them. DNA for the CDR3: TGCGCCAGCAGCCAAGGACAGGGCAATCAGCCCCAGCATTTT. This translates into CASSQGQGNQPQHF.

A single count supports this clone. V is TRBV2 and J is TRBJ2-4; D ambiguous. Trimming removed 7 bases from V and 8 bases from J, with 12 bases in between. Germline lookup yields CDR1 SNHLY and CDR2 FYNNEI. The CDR3 consists of 12 residues. CDR3 sequence (DNA): TGTGCCAGCACCGGACGGTTTGACATTCAGTACTTC. It specifies CASTGRFDIQYF.

This chain joins TRBV4-3 and TRBJ1-5; D might be TRBD1 (5 bases). Between the trimmed V and J ends, which lost 1 base and 4 bases, there was a span of 14 bases. In germline, CDR1 is LGHNA, CDR2 YSLEER. This CDR3 is 16 amino acids long. The CDR3 region has the DNA TGCGCCAGCAGCCAAGGGGAGGGAGGGGCAAATCAGCCCCAGCATTTT. It specifies CASSQGEGGANQPQHF.

Regarding this clone: At one of its ends the junction is not consistent with the germline gene, which may arise from a read error. The gene calls are TRBV7-9 and TRBJ2-1; D is possibly TRBD2 (6 bases). This CDR3 spans 12 amino acids. Germline V gene data show CDR1 as SEHNR and CDR2 as FQNEAQ (reference sequence). CDR3 in amino acids: CASSQARGTGVF. The DNA for the CDR3 is TGTGCCAGCAGCCAGGCGCGGGGTACTGGGGTCTTC.

CDR3 residues: CASSSLGRGKDTQYF. The CDR3 nucleotides read TGTGCCAGCAGCTCTCTCGGCAGGGGGAAAGATACGCAGTATTTT. This chain uses TRBV7-9 with TRBJ2-3, with 7 bases matching TRBD1. The CDR3 spans 15 residues. Germline assignment: CDR1 SEHNR and CDR2 FQNEAQ (reference sequence). V was pared by 4 bases and J by 5 bases, with 9 bases of the junction left unmatched.

The chain has TRBV11-2 and TRBJ2-7; 10 bases are a match to TRBD1. V lost 3 bases and J lost 7; bases outside the gene matches: 9. The length of the CDR3 is 15 residues. Germline CDR1 SGHAT, CDR2 FQNNGV. The CDR3 DNA reads as TGTGCCAGCAGCTTTCGGACAGGGGGAACGGGGGAGCAGTACTTC. As protein: CASSFRTGGTGEQYF.

J is TRBJ1-5 and V is TRBV27; the match to TRBD1 covers 7 bases. Germline CDR1 is MNHEY and CDR2 is SMNVEV (reference sequence). The CDR3 is 16 residues long. The ends lost 4 bases at V and 1 base at J; junction bases unmatched: 7. CDR3 loop: CASSSTTGKSNQPQHF. The CDR3 bases are TGTGCCAGCAGTTCCACGACAGGGAAGAGCAATCAGCCCCAGCATTTT.

In its sample, this clone was seen a few times. This sequence joins TRBV29-1 and TRBJ1-1; D remains unclear. This CDR3 spans 10 amino acids. The V end was cut by 4 bases, the J end by 11 bases, with 11 bases between. CDR1 is SQVTM and CDR2 is ANQGSEA in the germline V gene. CDR3 coding DNA: TGCAGCGTTGGGACGGTTTTCGCTTTCTTT. It is translated as CSVGTVFAFF. The full variable domain, in which reference TRBV29-1 and TRBJ1-1 provide the parts outside the CDR3, is SAVISQKPSRDICQRGTSLTIQCQVDSQVTMMFWYRQQPGQSLTLIATANQGSEATYESGFVIDKFPISRPNLTFSTLTVSNMSPEDSSIYLCSVGTVFAFFGQGTRLTVV.

For the CDR3, the DNA is TGTGCCAGCAGCAGGCCAGAATCTGGAAACACCATATATTTT. It codes for CASSRPESGNTIYF. The chain recombines TRBV28 with TRBJ1-3; no clear D. The CDR3 length is 14 residues. Germline V gives CDR1 MDHEN, CDR2 SYDVKM. Trimming shortened V by 6 bases and J by 1 base, and 10 bases separated the two germline ends. Filled out from reference TRBV28 and TRBJ1-3, the complete variable domain reads DVKVTQSSRYLVKRTGEKVFLECVQDMDHENMFWYRQDPGLGLRLIYFSYDVKMKEKGDIPEGYSVSREKKERFSLILESASTNQTSMYLCASSRPESGNTIYFGEGSWLTVV.

DNA for the CDR3: TGTGCCAGCAGCCCGAGCCGGCTAGCGAACACCGGGGAGCTGTTTTTT. This translates into CASSPSRLANTGELFF. V and J are TRBV5-6 and TRBJ2-2; D is uncertain. The germline V gene has CDR1 SGHDT and CDR2 YYEEEE. CDR3 length: 16 amino acids. V was cut by 4 bases and J by 0 bases, with 13 bases left in between.

This chain joins TRBV2 and TRBJ1-5, with D possibly being TRBD1 (5 bases). From germline, CDR1 is SNHLY and CDR2 FYNNEI. V shed 4 bases and J shed 4 bases, with 8 bases lying between them. The CDR3 spans 13 residues. CDR3 amino acids: CASSGQGNQPQHF. The CDR3 nucleotides read TGTGCCAGCAGTGGGCAGGGTAATCAGCCCCAGCATTTT.

The chain recombines TRBV5-4 with TRBJ2-6; D unclear. CDR1 is SGHNT, CDR2 YYREEE, per germline (reference sequence). Deletions cut 3 bases from V and 1 base from J, with 14 bases between. The CDR3 totals 17 residues. The CDR3 protein is CASSSETTASGANVLTF. In DNA form, the CDR3 reads TGTGCCAGCAGCTCGGAAACAACAGCATCTGGGGCCAACGTCCTGACTTTC.

This chain's CDR3 is CASSKPPIPLYEQYV. The CDR3 region has the DNA TGTGCCAGCAGCAAACCCCCCATCCCCCTCTACGAGCAGTACGTC. The V call is TRBV21-1, the J call TRBJ2-7. TRBV21-1 is a pseudogene. CDR3 length: 15 amino acids.

The genes are TRBV25-1 and TRBJ1-1; 7 bases agree with TRBD1. CDR3 length: 17 amino acids. Germline-derived CDR1 and CDR2 are MGHDK and SYGVNS. V trimming: 1 base; J trimming: 0 bases; junction bases outside the gene matches: 8. The CDR3 protein is CASSEFGEGAMNTEAFF. The CDR3 DNA reads TGTGCCAGCAGTGAATTCGGGGAGGGGGCGATGAACACTGAAGCTTTCTTT. The full variable domain, rest sourced from reference TRBV25-1 and TRBJ1-1, is EADIYQTPRYLVIGTGKKITLECSQTMGHDKMYWYQQDPGMELHLIHYSYGVNSTEKGDLSSESTVSRIRTEHFPLTLESARPSHTSQYLCASSEFGEGAMNTEAFFGQGTRLTVV.

The chain couples TRBV19 to TRBJ1-1; TRBD1 agrees at 8 bases. The CDR3 is 15 amino acids. Germline CDR1 LNHDA, CDR2 SQIVND (reference sequence). Trimming at V came to 8 bases and at J to 5 bases, leaving 13 bases not matched to a gene. Here the CDR3 DNA reads TGTGCCAGTCACCGGACAGGGAAAACTCTAACTGAAGCTTTCTTT. It yields the protein CASHRTGKTLTEAFF.

This clone was recorded once. This sequence joins TRBV18 and TRBJ1-2; 7 bases are shared with TRBD1. The CDR3 length is 13 residues. The germline V gene has CDR1 KGHSH and CDR2 LQKENI. V lost 8 bases and J lost 8; bases outside the gene matches: 11. For the CDR3, the DNA is TGTGCCAGCAAGGAGACTCAGGGGGTAGGCTACACCTTC. Translating gives CASKETQGVGYTF.

The chain recombines TRBV5-1 with TRBJ1-3; D ambiguous. Germline V gene lookup returns CDR1 SGHRS and CDR2 YFSETQ. Deletions cut 4 bases from V and 7 bases from J, with 12 bases between. The CDR3 is 13 amino acids. The CDR3 coding sequence is TGCGCCAGCAGCCCCCGGAGGCGTAACACCATATATTTT. Translating gives CASSPRRRNTIYF. Using reference TRBV5-1 and TRBJ1-3 for the parts outside the CDR3, the full variable domain is KAGVTQTPRYLIKTRGQQVTLSCSPISGHRSVSWYQQTPGQGLQFLFEYFSETQRNKGNFPGRFSGRQFSNSRSEMNVSTLELGDSALYLCASSPRRRNTIYFGEGSWLTVV.

The V and J genes are TRBV2 and TRBJ1-5, with TRBD1 as a possible D gene (6 bases). This CDR3 comprises 15 residues. The V and J ends lost 5 bases and 3 bases respectively, with 14 bases between them. CDR1 is SNHLY and CDR2 is FYNNEI in the germline V gene. CDR3 amino acids: CASSTQGITNQPQHF. DNA of the CDR3: TGTGCCAGCAGTACACAGGGAATCACCAATCAGCCCCAGCATTTT.

This clone is labeled medium-sized. This rearrangement joins TRBV13 to TRBJ1-1; D gene unclear. The CDR3 runs to 12 residues. The V gene lost 8 bases and the J gene lost 3 bases, with 10 bases spanning the gap. Germline V gene data show CDR1 as PRHDT and CDR2 as FYEKMQ (reference sequence). CDR3 DNA sequence: TGTGCCAGCGGGGATAGGGACACTGAAGCTTTCTTT. Its protein is CASGDRDTEAFF.

The rearrangement links TRBV27 to TRBJ1-2; D not resolved. Germline V CDR1 and CDR2: MNHEY, SMNVEV (reference sequence). CDR3 length: 15 residues. V gave up 4 bases and J gave up 1 base, with 13 bases separating them. The chain's CDR3 is CASSSVYAHNYGYTF. The CDR3 DNA reads as TGTGCCAGCAGTTCCGTCTACGCCCATAACTATGGCTACACCTTC.